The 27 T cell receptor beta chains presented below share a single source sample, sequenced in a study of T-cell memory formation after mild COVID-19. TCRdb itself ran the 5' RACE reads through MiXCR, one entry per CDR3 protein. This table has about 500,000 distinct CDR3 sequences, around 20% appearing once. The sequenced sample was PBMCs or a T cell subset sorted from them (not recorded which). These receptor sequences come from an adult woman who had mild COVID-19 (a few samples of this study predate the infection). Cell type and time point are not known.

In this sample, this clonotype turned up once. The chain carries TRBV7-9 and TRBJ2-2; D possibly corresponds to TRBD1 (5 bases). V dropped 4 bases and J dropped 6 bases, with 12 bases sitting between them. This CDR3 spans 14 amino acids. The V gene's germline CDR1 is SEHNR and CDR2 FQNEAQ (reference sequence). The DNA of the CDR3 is TGTGCCAGCAGCTCCCAGGGTTACGCCGGGGAGCTGTTTTTT. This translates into CASSSQGYAGELFF.

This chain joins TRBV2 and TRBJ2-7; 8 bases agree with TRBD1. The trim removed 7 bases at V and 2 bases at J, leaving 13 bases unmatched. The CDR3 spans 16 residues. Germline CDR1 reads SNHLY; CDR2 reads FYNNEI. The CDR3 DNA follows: TGTGCCAGCATAGGGACAGGTGTACTAACTACCTACGAGCAGTACTTC. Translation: CASIGTGVLTTYEQYF.

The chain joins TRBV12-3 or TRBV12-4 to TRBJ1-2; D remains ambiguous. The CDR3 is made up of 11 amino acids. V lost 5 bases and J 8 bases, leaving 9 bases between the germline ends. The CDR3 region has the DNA TGTGCCAGCAGTCGATATTCCGGCTACACCTTC. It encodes CASSRYSGYTF.

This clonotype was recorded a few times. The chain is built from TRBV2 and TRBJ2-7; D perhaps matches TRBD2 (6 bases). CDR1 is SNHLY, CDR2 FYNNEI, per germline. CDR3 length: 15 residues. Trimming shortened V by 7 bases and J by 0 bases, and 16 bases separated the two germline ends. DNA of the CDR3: TGTGCCAGCACCAGATGGGCGGGGAGCTCCTACGAGCAGTACTTC. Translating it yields CASTRWAGSSYEQYF.

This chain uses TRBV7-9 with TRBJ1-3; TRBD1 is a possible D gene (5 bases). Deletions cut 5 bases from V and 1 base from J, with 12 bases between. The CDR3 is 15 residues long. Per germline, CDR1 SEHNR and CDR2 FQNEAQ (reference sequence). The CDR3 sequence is CASSLTGVSGNTIYF. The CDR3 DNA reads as TGTGCCAGCAGCCTCACAGGAGTTTCTGGAAACACCATATATTTT.

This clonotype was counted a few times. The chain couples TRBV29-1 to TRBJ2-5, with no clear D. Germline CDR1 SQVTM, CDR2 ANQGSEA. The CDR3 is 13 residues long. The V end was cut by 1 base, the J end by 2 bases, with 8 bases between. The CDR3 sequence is CSVEVSRQETQYF. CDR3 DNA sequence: TGCAGCGTTGAAGTGTCCAGACAAGAGACCCAGTACTTC.

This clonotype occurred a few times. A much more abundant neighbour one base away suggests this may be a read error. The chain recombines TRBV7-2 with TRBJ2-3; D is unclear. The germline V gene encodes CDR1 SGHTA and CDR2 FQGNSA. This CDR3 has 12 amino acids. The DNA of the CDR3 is TGTGACAGCAGCCCCCCCACAGATACGCAGTATTTT. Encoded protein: CDSSPPTDTQYF.

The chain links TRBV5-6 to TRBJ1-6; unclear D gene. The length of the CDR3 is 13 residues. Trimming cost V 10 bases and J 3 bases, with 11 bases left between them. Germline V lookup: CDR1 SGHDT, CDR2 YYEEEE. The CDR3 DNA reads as TGTGCCTCAACGGGAAGCTATAATTCACCCCTCCACTTT. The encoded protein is CASTGSYNSPLHF.

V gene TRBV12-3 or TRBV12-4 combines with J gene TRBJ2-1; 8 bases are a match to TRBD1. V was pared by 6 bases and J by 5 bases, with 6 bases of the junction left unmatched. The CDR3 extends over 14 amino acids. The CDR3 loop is CASRAGTGNNEQFF. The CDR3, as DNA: TGTGCCAGCAGGGCCGGGACAGGCAACAATGAGCAGTTCTTC.

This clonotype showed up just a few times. CDR3 residues: CASSQGLAGIKETQYF. The CDR3 DNA sequence: TGCGCCAGCAGCCAAGGACTAGCGGGGATTAAAGAGACCCAGTACTTC. V is TRBV4-1 and J is TRBJ2-5, with 11 positions matching TRBD2. Germline assignment: CDR1 MGHRA and CDR2 YSYEKL. The trim removed 1 base at V and 3 bases at J, leaving 4 bases unmatched. This CDR3 is built from 16 residues.

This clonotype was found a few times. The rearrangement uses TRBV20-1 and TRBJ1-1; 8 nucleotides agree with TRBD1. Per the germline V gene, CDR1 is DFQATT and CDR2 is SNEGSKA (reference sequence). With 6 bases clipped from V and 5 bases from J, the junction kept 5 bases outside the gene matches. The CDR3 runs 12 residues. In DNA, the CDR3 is TGCAGTGCACTTACAGGGGGTACTGAAGCTTTCTTT. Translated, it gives CSALTGGTEAFF.

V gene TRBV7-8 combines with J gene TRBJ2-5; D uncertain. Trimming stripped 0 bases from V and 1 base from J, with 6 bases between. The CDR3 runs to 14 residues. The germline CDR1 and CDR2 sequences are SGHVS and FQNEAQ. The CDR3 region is CASSLALAQETQYF. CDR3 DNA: TGTGCCAGCAGCTTAGCGTTGGCCCAAGAGACCCAGTACTTC. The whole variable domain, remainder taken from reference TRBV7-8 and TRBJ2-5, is GAGVSQSPRYKVAKRGQDVALRCDPISGHVSLFWYQQALGQGPEFLTYFQNEAQLDKSGLPSDRFFAERPEGSVSTLKIQRTQQEDSAVYLCASSLALAQETQYFGPGTRLLVL.

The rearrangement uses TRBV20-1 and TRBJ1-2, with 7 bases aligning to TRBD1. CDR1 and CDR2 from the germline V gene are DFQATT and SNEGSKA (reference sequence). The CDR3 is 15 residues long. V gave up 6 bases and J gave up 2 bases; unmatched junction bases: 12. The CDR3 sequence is CSAWETDRPNYGYTF. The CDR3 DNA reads TGCAGTGCCTGGGAAACGGACAGGCCGAACTATGGCTACACCTTC.

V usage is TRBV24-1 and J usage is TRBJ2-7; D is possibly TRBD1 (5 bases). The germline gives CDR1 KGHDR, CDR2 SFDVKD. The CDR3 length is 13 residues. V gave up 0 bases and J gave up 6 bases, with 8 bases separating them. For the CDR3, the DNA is TGTGCCACCAGTGATTTGGGAAGGGGCGAGCAGTACTTC. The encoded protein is CATSDLGRGEQYF.

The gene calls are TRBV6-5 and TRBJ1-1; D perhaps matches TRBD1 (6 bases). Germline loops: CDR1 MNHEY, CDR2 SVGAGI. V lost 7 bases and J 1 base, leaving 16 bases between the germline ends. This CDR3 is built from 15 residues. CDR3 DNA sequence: TGTGCCAGCACCCTCACCGGGACACGGAACACTGAAGCTTTCTTT. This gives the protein CASTLTGTRNTEAFF.

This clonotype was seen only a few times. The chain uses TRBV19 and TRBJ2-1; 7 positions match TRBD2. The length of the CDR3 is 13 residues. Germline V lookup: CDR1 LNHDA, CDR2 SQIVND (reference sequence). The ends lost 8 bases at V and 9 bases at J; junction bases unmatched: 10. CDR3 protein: CASFSGGRGEQFF. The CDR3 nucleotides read TGTGCCAGTTTTTCGGGGGGACGGGGTGAGCAGTTCTTC.

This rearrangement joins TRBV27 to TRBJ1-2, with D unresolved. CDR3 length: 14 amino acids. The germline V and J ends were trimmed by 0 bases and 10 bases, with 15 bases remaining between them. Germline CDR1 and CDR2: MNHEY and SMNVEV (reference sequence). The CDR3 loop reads CASSLSGGSPDYTF. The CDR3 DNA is TGTGCCAGCAGTTTATCGGGAGGCAGCCCGGACTACACCTTC.

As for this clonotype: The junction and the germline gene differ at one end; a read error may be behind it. The CDR3 region is CASTELRTGGSYEQYF. CDR3 sequence (DNA): TGTGCCAGCACTGAACTTAGGACAGGGGGGTCCTACGAGCAGTACTTC. This chain links TRBV6-1 with TRBJ2-7; 10 bases are a match to TRBD1. Germline V gene data show CDR1 as MNHNS and CDR2 as SASEGT. The CDR3 contains 16 residues.

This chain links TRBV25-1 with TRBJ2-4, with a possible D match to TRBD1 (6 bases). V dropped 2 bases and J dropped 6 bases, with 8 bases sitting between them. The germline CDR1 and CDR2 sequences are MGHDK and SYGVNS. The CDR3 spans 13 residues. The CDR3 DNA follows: TGTGCCAGCAGTGAAATAGGGGGAAACATTCAGTACTTC. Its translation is CASSEIGGNIQYF.

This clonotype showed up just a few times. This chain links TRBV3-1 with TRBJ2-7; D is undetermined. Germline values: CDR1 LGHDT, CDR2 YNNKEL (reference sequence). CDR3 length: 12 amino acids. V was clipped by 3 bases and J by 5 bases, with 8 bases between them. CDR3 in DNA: TGTGCCAGCAGCCATCTTAGAGACGAGCAGTACTTC. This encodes CASSHLRDEQYF.

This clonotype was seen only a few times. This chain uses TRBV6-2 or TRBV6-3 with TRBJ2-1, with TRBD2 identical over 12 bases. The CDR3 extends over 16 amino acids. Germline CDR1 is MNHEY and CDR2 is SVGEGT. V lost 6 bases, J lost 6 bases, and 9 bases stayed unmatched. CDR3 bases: TGTGCCAGCAGACCCCCGACTAGCGGGAGTTTCAATGAGCAGTTCTTC. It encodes CASRPPTSGSFNEQFF.

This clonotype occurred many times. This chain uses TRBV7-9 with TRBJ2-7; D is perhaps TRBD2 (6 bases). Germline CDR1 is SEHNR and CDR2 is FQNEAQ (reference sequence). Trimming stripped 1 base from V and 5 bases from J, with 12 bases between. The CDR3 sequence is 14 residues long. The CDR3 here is CASSLVSGEDEQYF. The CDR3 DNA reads TGTGCCAGCAGCTTAGTCTCGGGGGAGGACGAGCAGTACTTC.

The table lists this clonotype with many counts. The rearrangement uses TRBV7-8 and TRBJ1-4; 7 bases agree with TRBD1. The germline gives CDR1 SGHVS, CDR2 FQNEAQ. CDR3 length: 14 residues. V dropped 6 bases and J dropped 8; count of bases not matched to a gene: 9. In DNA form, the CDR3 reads TGTGCCAGCAGTTCCGACAGGGTCCCCGAAAAACTGTTTTTT. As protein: CASSSDRVPEKLFF.

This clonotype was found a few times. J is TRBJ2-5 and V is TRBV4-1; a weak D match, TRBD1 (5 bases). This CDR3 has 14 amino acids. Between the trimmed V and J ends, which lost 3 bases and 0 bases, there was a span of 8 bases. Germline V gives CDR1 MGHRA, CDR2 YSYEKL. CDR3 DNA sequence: TGCGCCAGCAGCCAGCCAGGGAACCAAGAGACCCAGTACTTC. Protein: CASSQPGNQETQYF.

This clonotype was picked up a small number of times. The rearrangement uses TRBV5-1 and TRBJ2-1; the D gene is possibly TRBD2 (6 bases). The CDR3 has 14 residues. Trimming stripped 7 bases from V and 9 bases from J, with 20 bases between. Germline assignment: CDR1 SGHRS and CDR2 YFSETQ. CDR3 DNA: TGCGCCAGCTCTTATGGGCATAACGGGGGTGAGCAGTTCTTC. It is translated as CASSYGHNGGEQFF.

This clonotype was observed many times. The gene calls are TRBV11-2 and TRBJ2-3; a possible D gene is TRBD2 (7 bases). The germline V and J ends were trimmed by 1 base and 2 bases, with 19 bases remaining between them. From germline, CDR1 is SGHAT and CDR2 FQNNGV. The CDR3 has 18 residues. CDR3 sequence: CASSLVAAGAGATDTQYF. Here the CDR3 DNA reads TGTGCCAGCAGCTTAGTCGCCGCGGGGGCGGGAGCCACAGATACGCAGTATTTT.

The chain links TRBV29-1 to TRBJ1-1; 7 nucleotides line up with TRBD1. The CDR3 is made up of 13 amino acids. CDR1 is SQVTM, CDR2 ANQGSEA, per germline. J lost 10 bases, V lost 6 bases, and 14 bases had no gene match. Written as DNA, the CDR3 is TGCAGCGTGCGGGCTTATAGACAGGGTGCAGCTTTCTTT. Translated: CSVRAYRQGAAFF.